This TCR beta chain was recovered during a study of blood T cell repertoires in COVID-19. The protocol was immunoSEQ multiplex PCR, while the TCRdb copy is restricted to in-frame clones and leaves out a portion. Of around 200,000 clones in the sample, 85% were seen once. Cohorts were assigned according to the clinical history that participants reported. With V trimmed by 3 bases and J by 5 bases, 9 bases remained unmatched. Germline CDR1 LGHDT, CDR2 YNNKEL (reference sequence). CDR3 length: 16 amino acids. Sequencing was performed on PBMCs or T cells enriched from blood (not recorded which). The sequence derives from a man aged 40-55 years who had recovered from COVID-19. The chain couples TRBV3-1 (or the pseudogene TRBV3-2) to TRBJ1-2, with 10 bases that match TRBD1. CDR3 residues: CASSHLGTGVRYGYTF. The CDR3 bases are TGTGCCAGCAGCCACCTTGGGACAGGGGTAAGGTATGGCTACACCTTC.